Below are 25 T cell receptor beta chains sequenced from a single sample in a study of Graves' ophthalmopathy and Graves' hyperthyroidism. RNA transcripts were the template, and TCR beta CDR3 regions were amplified from them. HTBI primers primed a first-round RT-PCR, and a second-round multiplex PCR followed. TCRdb used MiXCR to reprocess the multiplex PCR reads, holding one entry per CDR3 protein. The sample includes 300,000 to 450,000 distinct CDR3 sequences, 15% to 20% of them seen just once. Sequenced: peripheral blood. These TCRs come from an adult woman with stable Graves' hyperthyroidism.

This clonotype was seen a few times. The J gene is TRBJ2-2, the V gene TRBV3-1; possibly TRBD2 for D (6 bases). Per germline, CDR1 LGHDT and CDR2 YNNKEL (reference sequence). CDR3 size: 16 residues. V shed 4 bases and J shed 6 bases, with 18 bases lying between them. CDR3 DNA sequence: TGTGCCAGCAGCCTATCCGGGCTAGCGTTGGCCGGGGAGCTGTTTTTT. It translates to CASSLSGLALAGELFF.

This clonotype has at least ten counts. The chain employs TRBV6-2 or TRBV6-3 and TRBJ2-7; perhaps TRBD1 as D (6 bases). Germline V gene lookup returns CDR1 MNHEY and CDR2 SVGEGT. The germline V and J ends were trimmed by 5 bases and 6 bases, with 17 bases remaining between them. This CDR3 comprises 14 residues. The CDR3, as DNA: TGTGCCAGCAGTGACAGGACAAAATCGGGCGAGCAGTACTTC. Translating it yields CASSDRTKSGEQYF.

The sample holds many counts of this clonotype. CDR3 region: CASSAGDYGYTF. DNA for the CDR3: TGTGCCAGCAGTGCAGGGGACTATGGCTACACCTTC. The rearrangement uses TRBV2 and TRBJ1-2; perhaps TRBD1 as D (6 bases). This CDR3 contains 12 residues. CDR1 SNHLY and CDR2 FYNNEI come from the germline V gene. V lost 4 bases to trimming and J lost 3 bases, with 6 bases between them.

In this sample, this clonotype turned up many times. This chain links TRBV10-3 with TRBJ1-5, with D possibly TRBD1 on 5 matching bases. V was pared by 6 bases and J by 5 bases, with 14 bases between. Germline V gene sequence: CDR1 ENHRY, CDR2 SYGVKD. The CDR3 covers 14 residues. CDR3 sequence (DNA): TGTGCCATCAGCGAACAGGAATTCGATCAGCCCCAGCATTTT. Translated, it gives CAISEQEFDQPQHF.

This clonotype was detected ten times or more. This chain connects TRBV12-3 or TRBV12-4 to TRBJ2-7, with D possibly TRBD2 on 5 matching bases. CDR3 size: 17 residues. The V gene lost 4 bases and the J gene lost 4 bases, with 23 bases spanning the gap. The CDR3: CASSSTRWTRTLYEQYF. The CDR3 coding sequence is TGTGCCAGCAGTTCCACCCGTTGGACTCGAACGCTTTACGAGCAGTACTTC.

This clonotype appeared many times. This sequence joins TRBV6-5 and TRBJ2-7; D assignment may be TRBD1 or TRBD2 (5 bases each). Germline loops: CDR1 MNHEY, CDR2 SVGAGI. V lost 2 bases to trimming and J lost 0 bases, with 11 bases between them. The CDR3 spans 15 residues. CDR3 sequence: CASSYGAEGSYEQYF. CDR3 nucleotide sequence: TGTGCCAGCAGTTACGGGGCCGAGGGCTCCTACGAGCAGTACTTC.

In this sample, this clonotype turned up many times. Compared with germline, one end of the junction differs, possibly owing to a read error. The chain uses TRBV7-2 and TRBJ2-4; 8 positions match TRBD1. The CDR3 has 14 residues. Germline V gene sequence: CDR1 SGHTA, CDR2 FQGNSA. CDR3 residues: CASSTQGAGNIKYF. DNA for the CDR3: TGTGCCAGCAGCACGCAGGGGGCTGGAAACATTAAGTACTTC.

This clonotype was detected many times. V and J are TRBV20-1 and TRBJ2-7, with D possibly being TRBD1 or TRBD2 (5 bases each). The germline gives CDR1 DFQATT, CDR2 SNEGSKA (reference sequence). Between the trimmed V and J ends, which lost 5 bases and 0 bases, there was a span of 17 bases. The CDR3 sequence is 15 residues long. Written as DNA, the CDR3 is TGCAGTGCTCTCCCAACTAGTAGGGGCTCCTACGAGCAGTACTTC. Its translation: CSALPTSRGSYEQYF.

This sequence joins TRBV15 and TRBJ2-5; D unresolved. The J call is uncertain, as TRBJ2-4 better fits the DNA end. Germline CDR1 LNHNV, CDR2 YYDKDF (reference sequence). The CDR3 loop spans 16 amino acids. CDR3 coding DNA: TGTGCCACCAGCAGACCCGACCCAGACGGAAGCTACATTCAGTACTTC. Translated: CATSRPDPDGSYIQYF.

The rearrangement joins TRBV20-1 to TRBJ2-5, with a weak D call TRBD1 (6 bases). This CDR3 is built from 14 residues. Trimming cost V 0 bases and J 5 bases, with 13 bases left between them. Germline loops: CDR1 DFQATT, CDR2 SNEGSKA (reference sequence). The CDR3: CSARDTGWTETQYF. The CDR3 nucleotides read TGCAGTGCTAGAGATACAGGGTGGACGGAGACCCAGTACTTC.

In its sample, this clonotype was seen many times. The genes are TRBV5-1 and TRBJ1-2; D is unclear. The germline CDR1 and CDR2 sequences are SGHRS and YFSETQ. V was shortened by 6 bases and J by 0 bases, with 15 bases between the two germline ends. There are 15 residues in the CDR3. CDR3 sequence: CASTTGGLANYGYTF. Here the CDR3 DNA reads TGCGCCAGCACAACTGGCGGTCTGGCTAACTATGGCTACACCTTC.

Turning to this clonotype: A much bigger clone sits one base away, suggesting this may be a read error. Here the CDR3 omits its conserved ending phenylalanine or tryptophan, so a read error is the likely source. This chain connects TRBV4-1 to TRBJ1-1; D remains unclear. With 0 bases removed from V and 8 bases from J, the gap between germline ends came to 4 bases. Germline assignment: CDR1 MGHRA and CDR2 YSYEKL. The CDR3 totals 11 residues. The CDR3 loop is CASSQDKEAFY. The CDR3 DNA reads as TGCGCCAGCAGCCAAGATAAAGAAGCTTTCTAT.

The table lists this clonotype with many counts. This sequence joins TRBV28 and TRBJ1-1; tentatively, D is TRBD1 (6 bases). Germline lookup yields CDR1 MDHEN and CDR2 SYDVKM. The length of the CDR3 is 16 residues. The V and J ends lost 7 bases and 6 bases respectively, with 24 bases between them. CDR3: CASTKATGSGRAEAFF. CDR3 coding DNA: TGTGCCAGCACTAAAGCCACAGGGTCCGGGAGGGCTGAAGCTTTCTTT.

The rearrangement links TRBV6-1 to TRBJ1-1; the match to TRBD1 covers 8 bases. The V gene's germline CDR1 is MNHNS and CDR2 SASEGT. V shed 2 bases, J shed 4 bases, and the junction held 6 bases outside the gene matches. This CDR3 comprises 15 residues. CDR3 amino acids: CASSEQGALGTEAFF. The CDR3 DNA reads as TGTGCCAGCAGTGAACAGGGGGCGTTAGGCACTGAAGCTTTCTTT.

Ten or more counts support this clonotype. DNA of the CDR3: TGTGCCAGCATCGGCACTGGGACTAGCGGGAGACCTTACGAGCAGTACTTC. Amino acids: CASIGTGTSGRPYEQYF. J is TRBJ2-7 and V is TRBV28, with 14 bases aligning to TRBD2. Trimming took 7 bases from V and 4 from J; bases not matched to a gene: 12. This CDR3 is 17 amino acids long. Germline values: CDR1 MDHEN, CDR2 SYDVKM.

This clonotype was recorded at least ten times. V and J are TRBV15 and TRBJ2-7; D is unclear. This CDR3 is 13 amino acids long. Between the trimmed V and J ends, which lost 1 base and 5 bases, there was a span of 9 bases. In germline, CDR1 is LNHNV, CDR2 YYDKDF (reference sequence). The chain's CDR3 is CATSRAVWDEQYF. The CDR3 DNA sequence: TGTGCCACCAGCAGAGCGGTTTGGGACGAGCAGTACTTC.

This clonotype was detected a few times. The rearrangement links TRBV6-5 to TRBJ2-7, with 7 bases fitting TRBD2. The CDR3 is 15 residues long. V shed 4 bases, J shed 0 bases, and the junction held 6 bases outside the gene matches. CDR1 and CDR2 (germline): MNHEY, SVGAGI. CDR3 sequence (DNA): TGTGCCAGCAGTTCGGGAGGCAGTAGCTCCTACGAGCAGTACTTC. As protein: CASSSGGSSSYEQYF.

This clonotype was detected many times. The chain couples TRBV19 to TRBJ2-2; 10 positions match TRBD2. The germline V gene encodes CDR1 LNHDA and CDR2 SQIVND (reference sequence). The CDR3 is made up of 16 amino acids. J gave up 4 bases and V 7 bases, and 9 bases lay outside the gene matches. CDR3 residues: CASNPLAGGPTGELFF. In DNA, the CDR3 is TGTGCCAGTAATCCCTTAGCGGGAGGCCCCACCGGGGAGCTGTTTTTT.

This clonotype was picked up many times. The V call is TRBV9, the J call TRBJ1-6, with 7 bases identical to TRBD1. The germline V gene has CDR1 SGDLS and CDR2 YYNGEE. Trimming at V came to 7 bases and at J to 4 bases, leaving 11 bases not matched to a gene. The CDR3 loop spans 16 amino acids. CDR3 coding DNA: TGTGCCAGCGGATCACCAAAGGGGGCATATAATTCACCCCTCCACTTT. Translating it yields CASGSPKGAYNSPLHF.

This clonotype was seen repeatedly, ten times or more. The chain has TRBV6-1 and TRBJ1-2; weak D call: TRBD1 (5 bases). Trimming pared 3 bases from V and 6 bases from J, leaving 17 bases between. Germline V gives CDR1 MNHNS, CDR2 SASEGT. This CDR3 contains 15 residues. CDR3 protein: CASSEGRNPGNGYTF. The CDR3 nucleotides read TGTGCCAGCAGTGAGGGGAGAAACCCAGGGAATGGCTACACCTTC.

This clonotype was detected ten times or more. The chain uses TRBV29-1 and TRBJ2-7, with D uncertain. The CDR3 loop spans 12 amino acids. Looked up from germline, CDR1 is SQVTM and CDR2 is ANQGSEA. V lost 0 bases, J lost 2 bases, and 5 bases lay in between. CDR3 sequence: CSVEESTYEQYF. DNA of the CDR3: TGCAGCGTTGAAGAATCGACCTACGAGCAGTACTTC.

Comments on this clonotype: The junction shows a germline mismatch at one end, possibly a read error. Here the CDR3 DNA reads TGCGGCGTTGGCGAGGGCGCTGGGGCCAACGTCCTGACTTTC. Translation gives CGVGEGAGANVLTF. The V and J genes are TRBV29-1 and TRBJ2-6, with a tentative D call TRBD2 (5 bases). The CDR3 runs 14 residues. CDR1 and CDR2 from the germline V gene are SQVTM and ANQGSEA.

This clonotype was seen many times. Written as DNA, the CDR3 is TGCGCCAGCAGCTTCGCGGGTTTGAACACCGGGGAGCTGTTTTTT. This sequence encodes CASSFAGLNTGELFF. The V and J genes are TRBV5-1 and TRBJ2-2; possibly TRBD2 for D (5 bases). V was cut by 2 bases and J by 1 base, with 9 bases left in between. Germline V CDR1 and CDR2: SGHRS, YFSETQ. The CDR3 is made up of 15 amino acids.

In the case of this clonotype: A junction end diverges from the germline sequence, so it may reflect a read error. This sequence joins TRBV11-2 and TRBJ2-2, with D possibly being TRBD2 (6 bases). The germline gives CDR1 SGHAT, CDR2 FQNNGV. The CDR3 length is 12 residues. The CDR3 sequence: CASSHPGGELLF. DNA of the CDR3: TGTGCCAGCAGCCACCCAGGAGGGGAGCTGCTTTTT.

This clonotype was recorded many times. One end of the junction is discordant with germline, which a read error may explain. This rearrangement joins TRBV6-2 or TRBV6-3 to TRBJ2-5; 9 bases are shared with TRBD2. There are 13 residues in the CDR3. Germline loops: CDR1 MNHEY, CDR2 SVGEGT. This CDR3 reads CASRPGLAWLVDF. DNA for the CDR3: TGTGCCAGCAGACCCGGACTAGCGTGGCTTGTGGACTTC.